The 20 T cell receptor beta chains below all came from one sample that was sequenced in a study of cytomegalovirus exposure and HLA in healthy donors. The PCR had 60 Vbeta and 13 Jbeta primers. Sequencing used immunoSEQ multiplex PCR; TCRdb keeps in-frame clones, though not all of them. The repertoire holds some 180,000 clones, with about 85% as singletons. The sequenced sample was PBMCs. These receptors originate from a boy under 10 years old in good health and CMV-seronegative.

This chain uses TRBV9 with TRBJ2-5; tentative D call: TRBD2 (6 bases). The CDR3 extends over 13 amino acids. In germline, CDR1 is SGDLS, CDR2 YYNGEE. The V end lost 2 bases, the J end lost 4 bases, and 9 bases lay between the germline ends. CDR3 sequence: CASSVMGGETQYF. For the CDR3, the DNA is TGTGCCAGCAGCGTCATGGGGGGAGAGACCCAGTACTTC.

This clone was seen a few times. V gene TRBV6-6 combines with J gene TRBJ1-3; D is unclear. The CDR3 consists of 11 residues. V was shortened by 5 bases and J by 4 bases, with 3 bases between the two germline ends. Germline CDR1 is MNHNY and CDR2 is SVGAGI (reference sequence). CDR3 nucleotides: TGTGCCAGCAGTGGCGGAAACACCATATATTTT. Translated: CASSGGNTIYF.

CDR3 amino acids: CASSQRGVFYEQYF. The CDR3 DNA reads as TGTGCCAGCAGCCAACGGGGTGTGTTTTACGAGCAGTACTTC. The chain employs TRBV14 and TRBJ2-7; D perhaps matches TRBD2 (5 bases). The germline V and J ends were trimmed by 2 bases and 4 bases, with 12 bases remaining between them. The CDR3 loop spans 14 amino acids. The germline gives CDR1 SGHDN, CDR2 FVKESK. The whole variable domain, filled in from reference TRBV14 and TRBJ2-7, reads EAGVTQFPSHSVIEKGQTVTLRCDPISGHDNLYWYRRVMGKEIKFLLHFVKESKQDESGMPNNRFLAERTGGTYSTLKVQPAELEDSGVYFCASSQRGVFYEQYFGPGTRLTVT.

The chain is built from TRBV27 and TRBJ1-1; D perhaps matches TRBD1 (6 bases). CDR3 length equals 14 residues. V was shortened by 5 bases and J by 5 bases, with 15 bases between the two germline ends. Germline V gives CDR1 MNHEY, CDR2 SMNVEV (reference sequence). The CDR3 is CASSPHDGQTEAFF. DNA for the CDR3: TGTGCCAGCAGTCCCCACGATGGACAGACTGAAGCTTTCTTT.

This clone was seen a handful of times. This chain links TRBV25-1 with TRBJ1-5, with TRBD1 identical over 7 bases. Germline V CDR1 and CDR2: MGHDK, SYGVNS. The length of the CDR3 is 14 residues. Trimming removed 3 bases from V and 4 bases from J; junction bases left unmatched: 3. CDR3 region: CASSDRDRNQPQHF. DNA for the CDR3: TGTGCCAGCAGTGACCGGGACAGAAATCAGCCCCAGCATTTT.

The rearrangement uses TRBV18 and TRBJ1-2; no firm D call. The CDR3 covers 15 residues. V was pared by 4 bases and J by 2 bases, with 14 bases between. The germline CDR1 and CDR2 sequences are KGHSH and LQKENI. CDR3 loop: CASSRIQRTNYGYTF. The CDR3 region has the DNA TGTGCCAGCTCACGTATTCAGCGCACGAACTATGGCTACACCTTC.

The chain uses TRBV30 and TRBJ2-1; 11 bases align to TRBD2. Germline assignment: CDR1 GTSNPN and CDR2 SVGIG (reference sequence). CDR3 size: 18 residues. V shed 3 bases and J 0 bases; nucleotides not matched to a gene: 10. CDR3 in amino acids: CAWSRTSGSLSSYNEQFF. The CDR3 DNA reads as TGTGCCTGGAGCCGGACTAGCGGGTCCCTTAGCTCCTACAATGAGCAGTTCTTC.

V usage is TRBV15 and J usage is TRBJ1-2; D perhaps matches TRBD1 (5 bases). The CDR3 sequence is 16 residues long. Trimming stripped 1 base from V and 5 bases from J, with 17 bases between. CDR1 and CDR2 (germline): LNHNV, YYDKDF (reference sequence). CDR3 sequence (DNA): TGTGCCACCAGCAGAGGGGGCCGGGCCACGGCGTATGGCTACACCTTC. This sequence encodes CATSRGGRATAYGYTF.

This clone was recorded once. The chain links TRBV6-5 to TRBJ2-3, with D hard to call. V was shortened by 2 bases and J by 2 bases, with 8 bases between the two germline ends. CDR1 is MNHEY, CDR2 SVGAGI, per germline. The CDR3 runs 14 residues. CDR3 nucleotide sequence: TGTGCCAGCAGTTACGCCAGTTCCACAGATACGCAGTATTTT. Translated, it gives CASSYASSTDTQYF.

Notes on this clone: Since no conserved phenylalanine or tryptophan closes the CDR3, a read error is the likely cause. The CDR3 here is CASSLAGGGEKLFS. CDR3 bases: TGTGCCAGCAGCTTAGCGGGAGGCGGGGAAAAACTGTTTTCT. The V gene is TRBV7-9, the J gene TRBJ1-4, with D unresolved. Trimming removed 0 bases from V and 8 bases from J, with 10 bases in between. The CDR3 covers 14 residues. Germline loops: CDR1 SEHNR, CDR2 FQNEAQ (reference sequence).

This clone was detected only once. In DNA form, the CDR3 reads TGTGCCAGCAGTCCGCCCCGTAGGACAGGGACCTACGAGCAGTACTTC. Its protein product is CASSPPRRTGTYEQYF. The J gene is TRBJ2-7, the V gene TRBV6-6; TRBD1 aligns across 8 bases. The germline V gene has CDR1 MNHNY and CDR2 SVGAGI (reference sequence). Trimming cost V 5 bases and J 2 bases; bases outside gene matches: 11. This CDR3 has 16 amino acids.

This rearrangement joins TRBV6-6 to TRBJ2-1; tentatively, D is TRBD2 (5 bases). This CDR3 is built from 13 residues. Per germline, CDR1 MNHNY and CDR2 SVGAGI (reference sequence). V was shortened by 6 bases and J by 8 bases, with 14 bases between the two germline ends. DNA of the CDR3: TGTGCCAGCAGCCGCTCTCCCGGGGATGAGCAGTTCTTC. Amino acid sequence: CASSRSPGDEQFF.

The chain joins TRBV18 to TRBJ1-3; D is unclear. V lost 3 bases to trimming and J lost 8 bases, with 5 bases between them. CDR3 size: 11 residues. Germline V gene sequence: CDR1 KGHSH, CDR2 LQKENI. CDR3 loop: CASSPEDTIYF. DNA for the CDR3: TGTGCCAGCTCACCCGAGGACACCATATATTTT.

The gene calls are TRBV2 and TRBJ2-2, with no clear D. There are 14 residues in the CDR3. CDR1 is SNHLY, CDR2 FYNNEI, per germline. The ends were cut back, 3 bases at V and 5 bases at J, with 10 bases in the middle. In nucleotides, the CDR3 is TGTGCCAGCAGTGACGTCAGATCTACCGGGGAGCTGTTTTTT. Its translation is CASSDVRSTGELFF.

The chain employs TRBV28 and TRBJ2-5; TRBD2 matches at 8 bases. The CDR3 has 14 residues. The V gene end was trimmed by 7 bases and the J gene end by 2 bases; junction bases not matched to a gene: 6. Germline loops: CDR1 MDHEN, CDR2 SYDVKM. This chain's CDR3 is CASTPGGAQETQYF. The CDR3 region has the DNA TGTGCCAGCACCCCCGGGGGGGCACAAGAGACCCAGTACTTC.

The J gene is TRBJ1-2, the V gene TRBV7-2; the match to TRBD1 covers 8 bases. Germline CDR1 SGHTA, CDR2 FQGNSA. CDR3 length equals 14 residues. V was clipped by 3 bases and J by 3 bases; unmatched bases: 3. The CDR3 is CASSFGTGDYGYTF. The CDR3, as DNA: TGTGCCAGCAGCTTTGGGACAGGCGACTATGGCTACACCTTC.

CDR3 DNA sequence: TGTGCCGGAAGGGGCCAGTACAATCAGCCCCAGCATTTT. This translates into CAGRGQYNQPQHF. The V call is TRBV2, the J call TRBJ1-5; TRBD1 is a possible D gene (5 bases). V lost 11 bases and J lost 3, with 14 bases in between. The CDR3 consists of 13 residues. The V gene's germline CDR1 is SNHLY and CDR2 FYNNEI. Variable domain in full (rest from reference TRBV2 and TRBJ1-5): EPEVTQTPSHQVTQMGQEVILRCVPISNHLYFYWYRQILGQKVEFLVSFYNNEISEKSEIFDDQFSVERPDGSNFTLKIRSTKLEDSAMYFCAGRGQYNQPQHFGDGTRLSIL.

CDR3 sequence (DNA): TGCGCCAGCAGCTTGGGACTAGCGGGAGAGACCCAGTACTTC. As protein: CASSLGLAGETQYF. The chain joins TRBV5-1 to TRBJ2-5; TRBD2 matches at 10 bases. The CDR3 length is 14 residues. CDR1 and CDR2 (germline): SGHRS, YFSETQ. V lost 0 bases and J lost 4; bases outside the gene matches: 0.

CDR3 sequence: CASSVVDRGAEAFF. CDR3 nucleotide sequence: TGTGCCAGCAGCGTAGTAGACAGGGGGGCTGAAGCTTTCTTT. The rearrangement links TRBV9 to TRBJ1-1, with TRBD1 identical over 9 bases. The germline CDR1 and CDR2 sequences are SGDLS and YYNGEE. The CDR3 loop spans 14 amino acids. The V gene end was trimmed by 0 bases and the J gene end by 6 bases; junction bases not matched to a gene: 3.

This chain uses TRBV6-5 with TRBJ1-2; 7 bases fit TRBD1. V shed 5 bases and J 3 bases; nucleotides not matched to a gene: 9. CDR3 length: 15 amino acids. Germline V lookup: CDR1 MNHEY, CDR2 SVGAGI. CDR3 region: CASSPYMTGYYGYTF. The DNA for the CDR3 is TGTGCCAGCAGTCCCTACATGACAGGGTACTATGGCTACACCTTC.